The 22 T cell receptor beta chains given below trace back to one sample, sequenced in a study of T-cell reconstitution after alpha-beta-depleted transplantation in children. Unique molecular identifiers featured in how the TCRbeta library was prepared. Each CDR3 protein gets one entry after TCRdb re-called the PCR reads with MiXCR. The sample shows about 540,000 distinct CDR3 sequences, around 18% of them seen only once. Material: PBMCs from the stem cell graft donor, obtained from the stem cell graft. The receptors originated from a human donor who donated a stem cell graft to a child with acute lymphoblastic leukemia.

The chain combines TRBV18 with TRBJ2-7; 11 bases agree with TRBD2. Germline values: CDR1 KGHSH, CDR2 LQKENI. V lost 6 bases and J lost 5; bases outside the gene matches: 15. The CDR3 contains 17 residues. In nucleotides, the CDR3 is TGTGCCAGCTCGGGGAACGAGCAGTGGACTAGCGGGCACGAGCAGTACTTC. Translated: CASSGNEQWTSGHEQYF.

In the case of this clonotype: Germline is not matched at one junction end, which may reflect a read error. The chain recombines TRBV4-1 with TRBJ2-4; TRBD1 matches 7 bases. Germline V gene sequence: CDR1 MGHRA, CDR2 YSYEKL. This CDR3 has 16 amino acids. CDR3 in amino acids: CASSHIGRGQKNIHYF. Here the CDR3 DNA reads TGCGCCAGCAGCCATATCGGTAGGGGACAGAAAAACATTCACTACTTC.

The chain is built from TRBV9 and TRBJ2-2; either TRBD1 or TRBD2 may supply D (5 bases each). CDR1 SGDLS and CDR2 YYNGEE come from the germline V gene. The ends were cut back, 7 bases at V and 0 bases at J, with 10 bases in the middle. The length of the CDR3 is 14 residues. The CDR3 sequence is CASSGTANTGELFF. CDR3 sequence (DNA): TGTGCCAGCTCGGGGACCGCGAACACCGGGGAGCTGTTTTTT.

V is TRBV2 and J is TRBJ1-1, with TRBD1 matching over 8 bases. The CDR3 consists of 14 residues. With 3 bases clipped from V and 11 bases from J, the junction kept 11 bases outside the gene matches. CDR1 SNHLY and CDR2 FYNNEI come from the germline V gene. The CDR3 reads CASSDRTGLAYAFF. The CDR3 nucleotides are TGTGCCAGCAGTGATCGGACAGGGCTTGCTTATGCTTTCTTT.

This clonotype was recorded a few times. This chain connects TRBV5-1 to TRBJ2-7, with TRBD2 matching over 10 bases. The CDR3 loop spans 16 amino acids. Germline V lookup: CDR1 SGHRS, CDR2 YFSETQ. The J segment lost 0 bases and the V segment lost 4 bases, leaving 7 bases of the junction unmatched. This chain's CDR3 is CASSQRLAGPSYEQYF. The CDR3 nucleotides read TGCGCCAGCAGCCAACGACTAGCGGGCCCCTCCTACGAGCAGTACTTC. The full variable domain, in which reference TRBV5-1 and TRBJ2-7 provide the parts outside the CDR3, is KAGVTQTPRYLIKTRGQQVTLSCSPISGHRSVSWYQQTPGQGLQFLFEYFSETQRNKGNFPGRFSGRQFSNSRSEMNVSTLELGDSALYLCASSQRLAGPSYEQYFGPGTRLTVT.

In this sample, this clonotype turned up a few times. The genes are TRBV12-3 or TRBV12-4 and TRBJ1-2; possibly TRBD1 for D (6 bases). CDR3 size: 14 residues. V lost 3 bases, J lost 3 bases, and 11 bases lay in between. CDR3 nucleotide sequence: TGTGCCAGCAGTTTGGACAGCGCTTACTATGGCTACACCTTC. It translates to CASSLDSAYYGYTF.

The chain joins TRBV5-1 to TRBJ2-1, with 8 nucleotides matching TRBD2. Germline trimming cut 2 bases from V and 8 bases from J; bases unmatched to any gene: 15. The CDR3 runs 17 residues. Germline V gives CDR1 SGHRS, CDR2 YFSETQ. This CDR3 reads CASSFGLYGGGSDEQFF. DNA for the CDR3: TGCGCCAGCAGCTTTGGCCTATACGGGGGGGGTTCGGATGAGCAGTTCTTC. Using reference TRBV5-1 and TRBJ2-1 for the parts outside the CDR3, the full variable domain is KAGVTQTPRYLIKTRGQQVTLSCSPISGHRSVSWYQQTPGQGLQFLFEYFSETQRNKGNFPGRFSGRQFSNSRSEMNVSTLELGDSALYLCASSFGLYGGGSDEQFFGPGTRLTVL.

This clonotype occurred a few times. CDR3 residues: CASSYGGVDIQYF. DNA for the CDR3: TGTGCCAGCAGCTACGGGGGGGTTGACATTCAGTACTTC. The rearrangement links TRBV11-2 to TRBJ2-4; 8 bases are a match to TRBD2. Germline assignment: CDR1 SGHAT and CDR2 FQNNGV. The trim removed 4 bases at V and 8 bases at J, leaving 4 bases unmatched. The CDR3 loop spans 13 amino acids.

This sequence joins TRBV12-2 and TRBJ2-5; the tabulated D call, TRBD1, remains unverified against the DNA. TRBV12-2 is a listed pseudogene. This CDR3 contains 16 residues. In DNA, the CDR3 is TGTGCAAGTCGCCATCTAGGGGTAGGGCACCAAGAGACCCAGTACTTC. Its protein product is CASRHLGVGHQETQYF.

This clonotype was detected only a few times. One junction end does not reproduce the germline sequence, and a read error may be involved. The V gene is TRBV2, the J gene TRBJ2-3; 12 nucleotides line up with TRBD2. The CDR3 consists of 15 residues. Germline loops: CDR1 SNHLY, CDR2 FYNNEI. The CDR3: CASTELAGGADTQYF. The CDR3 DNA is TGTGCCAGCACTGAACTAGCGGGAGGCGCAGATACGCAGTATTTT.

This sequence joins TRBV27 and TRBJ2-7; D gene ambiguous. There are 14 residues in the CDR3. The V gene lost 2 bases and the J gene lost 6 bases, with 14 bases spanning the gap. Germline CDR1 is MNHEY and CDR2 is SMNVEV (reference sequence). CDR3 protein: CASSLAGPLSEQYF. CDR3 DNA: TGTGCCAGCAGTTTAGCCGGACCCCTAAGCGAGCAGTACTTC.

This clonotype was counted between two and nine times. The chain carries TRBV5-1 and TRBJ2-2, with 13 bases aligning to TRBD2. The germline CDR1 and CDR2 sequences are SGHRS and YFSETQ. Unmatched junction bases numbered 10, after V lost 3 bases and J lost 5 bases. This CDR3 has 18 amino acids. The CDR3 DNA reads TGCGCCAGCAGCTCGCCCGGACTAGCGGGAGTATCAACCGGGGAGCTGTTTTTT. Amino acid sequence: CASSSPGLAGVSTGELFF.

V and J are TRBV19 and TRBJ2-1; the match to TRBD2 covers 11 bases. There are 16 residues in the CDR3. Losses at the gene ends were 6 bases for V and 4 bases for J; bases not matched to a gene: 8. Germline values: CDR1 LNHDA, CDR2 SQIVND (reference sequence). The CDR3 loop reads CASRIRGLAVYNEQFF. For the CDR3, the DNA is TGTGCCAGTAGGATTAGGGGACTAGCGGTTTACAATGAGCAGTTCTTC. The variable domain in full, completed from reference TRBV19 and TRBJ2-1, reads DGGITQSPKYLFRKEGQNVTLSCEQNLNHDAMYWYRQDPGQGLRLIYYSQIVNDFQKGDIAEGYSVSREKKESFPLTVTSAQKNPTAFYLCASRIRGLAVYNEQFFGPGTRLTVL.

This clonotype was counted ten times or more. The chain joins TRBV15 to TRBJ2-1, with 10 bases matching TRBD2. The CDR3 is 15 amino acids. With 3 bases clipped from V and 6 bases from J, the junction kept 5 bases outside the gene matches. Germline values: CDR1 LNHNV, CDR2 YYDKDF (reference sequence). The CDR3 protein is CATSSWTSGTNEQFF. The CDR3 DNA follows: TGTGCCACCAGCAGCTGGACTAGCGGAACCAATGAGCAGTTCTTC.

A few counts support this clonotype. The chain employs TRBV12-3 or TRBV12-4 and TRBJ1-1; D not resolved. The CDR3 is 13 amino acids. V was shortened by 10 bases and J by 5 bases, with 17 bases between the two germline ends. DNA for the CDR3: TGTGCCACACTTCAGTTATTTGATACTGAAGCTTTCTTT. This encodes CATLQLFDTEAFF.

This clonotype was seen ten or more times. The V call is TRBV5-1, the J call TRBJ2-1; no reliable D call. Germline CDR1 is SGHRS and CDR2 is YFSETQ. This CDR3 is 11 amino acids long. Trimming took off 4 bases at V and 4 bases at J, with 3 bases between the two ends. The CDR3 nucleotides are TGCGCCAGCAGCGAGTACAATGAGCAGTTCTTC. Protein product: CASSEYNEQFF.

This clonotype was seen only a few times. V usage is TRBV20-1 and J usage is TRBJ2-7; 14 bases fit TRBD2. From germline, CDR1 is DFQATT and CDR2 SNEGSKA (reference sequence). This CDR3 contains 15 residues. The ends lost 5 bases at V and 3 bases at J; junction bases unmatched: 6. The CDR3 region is CSAGGLAGEGYEQYF. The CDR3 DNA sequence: TGCAGTGCTGGGGGACTAGCGGGAGAAGGCTACGAGCAGTACTTC.

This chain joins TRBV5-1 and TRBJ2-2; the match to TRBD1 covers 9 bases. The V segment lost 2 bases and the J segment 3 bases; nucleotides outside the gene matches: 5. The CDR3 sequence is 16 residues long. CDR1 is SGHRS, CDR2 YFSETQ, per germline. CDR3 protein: CASSFGGTGHTGELFF. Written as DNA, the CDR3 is TGCGCCAGCAGCTTCGGAGGGACAGGGCACACCGGGGAGCTGTTTTTT.

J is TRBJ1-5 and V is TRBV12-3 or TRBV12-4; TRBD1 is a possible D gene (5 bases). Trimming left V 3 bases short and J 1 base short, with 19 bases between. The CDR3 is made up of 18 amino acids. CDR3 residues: CASSFAGAGTGSNQPQHF. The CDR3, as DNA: TGTGCCAGCAGTTTTGCCGGCGCCGGGACGGGAAGCAATCAGCCCCAGCATTTT.

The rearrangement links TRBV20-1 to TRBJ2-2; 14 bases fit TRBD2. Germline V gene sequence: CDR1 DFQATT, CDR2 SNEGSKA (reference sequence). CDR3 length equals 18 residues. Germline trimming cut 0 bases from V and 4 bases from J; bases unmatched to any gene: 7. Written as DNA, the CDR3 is TGCAGTGCTAGAGATCGGACTAGCGGGAGGCCGGGCACCGGGGAGCTGTTTTTT. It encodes CSARDRTSGRPGTGELFF.

CDR3 sequence (DNA): TGTGCCACCAGCAGTCAGCTTGGCCTCTACGAGCAGTACTTC. Encoded protein: CATSSQLGLYEQYF. V gene TRBV15 combines with J gene TRBJ2-7; D is unresolved. CDR1 is LNHNV and CDR2 is YYDKDF in the germline V gene (reference sequence). The CDR3 loop spans 14 amino acids. V lost 3 bases and J lost 3, with 12 bases in between.

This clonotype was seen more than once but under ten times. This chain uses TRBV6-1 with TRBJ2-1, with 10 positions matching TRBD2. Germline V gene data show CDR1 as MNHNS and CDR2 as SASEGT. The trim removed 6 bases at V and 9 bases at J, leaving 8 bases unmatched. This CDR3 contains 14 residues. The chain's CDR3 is CASRLAGPSSEQFF. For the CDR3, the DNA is TGTGCCAGCAGACTAGCGGGACCTTCTAGTGAGCAGTTCTTC.